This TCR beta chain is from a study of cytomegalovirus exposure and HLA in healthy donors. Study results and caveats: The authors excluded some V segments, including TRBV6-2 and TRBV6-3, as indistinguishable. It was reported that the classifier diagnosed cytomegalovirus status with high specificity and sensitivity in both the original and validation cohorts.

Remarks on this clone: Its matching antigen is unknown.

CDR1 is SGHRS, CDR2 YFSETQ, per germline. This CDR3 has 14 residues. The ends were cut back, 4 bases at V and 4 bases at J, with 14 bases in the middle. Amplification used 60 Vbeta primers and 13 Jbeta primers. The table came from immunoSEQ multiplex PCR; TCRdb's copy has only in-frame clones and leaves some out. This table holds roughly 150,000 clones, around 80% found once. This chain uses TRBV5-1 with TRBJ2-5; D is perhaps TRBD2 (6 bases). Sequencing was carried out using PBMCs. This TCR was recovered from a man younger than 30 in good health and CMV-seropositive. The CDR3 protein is CASSLTSTGETQYF. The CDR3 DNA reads TGCGCCAGCAGCCTAACTAGCACGGGAGAGACCCAGTACTTC.